This T cell receptor beta chain appears in the sequencing data of a study of shared clonotypes between healthy human individuals. The donor cohort consisted entirely of Caucasian adults residing in Nashville, Tennessee. Sequencing was at deep level. Genomic DNA belonging to each subset was distributed in equal measure over several immunoSEQ plates. Data came from immunoSEQ multiplex PCR; TCRdb stores just in-frame clones and leaves some out. The sample has about 470,000 clones, 70% to 80% seen once. The sequence derives from a middle-aged woman in good health. Some clones in this sample may be carry-over from other donors' samples. The sequencing input was PBMCs.

The CDR3 sequence is CASNEGLFPPGEQFF. CDR3 DNA: TGTGCCAGCAATGAGGGACTTTTCCCCCCAGGGGAGCAGTTCTTC. The chain recombines TRBV21-1 with TRBJ2-1; the tabulated D call, TRBD2, remains unverified against the DNA. TRBV21-1 is labeled a pseudogene. The CDR3 length is 15 residues.